These 10 T cell receptor beta chains originate from one sample sequenced in a study of blood T cell repertoires in COVID-19. Sequenced by immunoSEQ multiplex PCR; TCRdb stores in-frame clones only, minus some. Seen here are some 300,000 clones, roughly nine tenths observed once, and the top ten hold about 9.4%. The sequenced sample was PBMCs or T cells enriched from blood (not recorded which). The receptors were sampled from a woman younger than 45 who had recovered from COVID-19.

The chain joins TRBV5-1 to TRBJ1-1; D is ambiguous. The germline V gene encodes CDR1 SGHRS and CDR2 YFSETQ. V was pared by 1 base and J by 6 bases, with 13 bases between. The length of the CDR3 is 14 residues. CDR3 loop: CASSLTRGAAEAFF. DNA of the CDR3: TGCGCCAGCAGCTTGACCCGGGGAGCGGCTGAAGCTTTCTTT.

The CDR3 nucleotides are TGTGCCAGCAGTTTAGAAGGGGGCGTTTCGCATGAGCAGTTCTTC. The encoded protein is CASSLEGGVSHEQFF. The V gene is TRBV27, the J gene TRBJ2-1; the match to TRBD1 covers 7 bases. Germline V gives CDR1 MNHEY, CDR2 SMNVEV (reference sequence). J lost 8 bases, V lost 2 bases, and 9 bases had no gene match. The CDR3 totals 15 residues.

The J gene is TRBJ2-7, the V gene TRBV7-6, with 12 bases aligning to TRBD2. CDR1 and CDR2 from the germline V gene are SGHVS and FNYEAQ. The V and J ends lost 2 bases and 2 bases, in that order; junction bases with no gene match: 7. The CDR3 totals 17 residues. This CDR3 reads CASSLTASGRETYEQYF. In nucleotides, the CDR3 is TGTGCCAGCAGCTTAACTGCTAGCGGGAGGGAAACCTACGAGCAGTACTTC.

The chain carries TRBV7-9 and TRBJ1-1; the D is unclear. The CDR3 is made up of 15 amino acids. V lost 3 bases and J lost 5, with 16 bases in between. CDR1 is SEHNR, CDR2 FQNEAQ, per germline (reference sequence). The CDR3 is CASSFGEGRATEAFF. In DNA form, the CDR3 reads TGTGCCAGCAGCTTCGGGGAAGGACGGGCGACTGAAGCTTTCTTT.

The chain joins TRBV7-3 to TRBJ2-2; 7 bases fit TRBD2. Germline V gene lookup returns CDR1 SGHTA and CDR2 FQGTGA. This CDR3 is built from 16 residues. V dropped 2 bases and J dropped 0; count of bases not matched to a gene: 3. The CDR3 DNA reads as TGTGCCAGCAGCTTACGAGCGGGGACGAACACCGGGGAGCTGTTTTTT. This codes for CASSLRAGTNTGELFF. The full variable domain, with the rest looked up from reference TRBV7-3 and TRBJ2-2, is GAGVSQTPSNKVTEKGKYVELRCDPISGHTALYWYRQSLGQGPEFLIYFQGTGAADDSGLPNDRFFAVRPEGSVSTLKIQRTERGDSAVYLCASSLRAGTNTGELFFGEGSRLTVL.

The CDR3 coding sequence is TGTGCCAGCAGCTCACGGACTAGCGGGAGGAGTAGAAATGAGCAGTTCTTC. Protein sequence: CASSSRTSGRSRNEQFF. The chain joins TRBV4-2 to TRBJ2-1; 14 bases match TRBD2. CDR3 length: 17 amino acids. Germline CDR1 LGHNA, CDR2 YNFKEQ. V dropped 5 bases and J dropped 7; count of bases not matched to a gene: 10.

This clone is a singleton in its sample. The rearrangement joins TRBV2 to TRBJ1-6; D gene ambiguous. The CDR3 totals 18 residues. The ends were cut back, 6 bases at V and 0 bases at J, with 18 bases in the middle. Germline lookup yields CDR1 SNHLY and CDR2 FYNNEI. DNA for the CDR3: TGTGCCAGCAGGCCCCCACCGCGGAAAAGCTCCTATAATTCACCCCTCCACTTT. This gives the protein CASRPPPRKSSYNSPLHF.

The chain has TRBV5-1 and TRBJ1-5, with 7 bases that match TRBD1. Germline V gene sequence: CDR1 SGHRS, CDR2 YFSETQ. After removal of 0 bases from V and 1 base from J, the junction contained 7 bases not matched to a gene. The CDR3 sequence is 17 residues long. CDR3 sequence: CASSLGYRGGSNQPQHF. CDR3 DNA: TGCGCCAGCAGCTTGGGATACAGGGGTGGGAGCAATCAGCCCCAGCATTTT.

The genes are TRBV6-6 and TRBJ1-5; D remains unclear. Germline values: CDR1 MNHNY, CDR2 SVGAGI (reference sequence). Trimming removed 5 bases from V and 3 bases from J, with 20 bases in between. This CDR3 contains 17 residues. CDR3 amino acids: CASSQTTLTRDNQPQHF. The CDR3 region has the DNA TGTGCCAGCAGTCAAACAACCCTAACCCGGGACAATCAGCCCCAGCATTTT.

The V call is TRBV9, the J call TRBJ2-2; 15 bases agree with TRBD2. Germline V gene sequence: CDR1 SGDLS, CDR2 YYNGEE. The CDR3 loop spans 18 amino acids. V lost 3 bases, J lost 7 bases, and 10 bases stayed unmatched. CDR3 protein: CASSAHGLAGGFIGELFF. The CDR3, as DNA: TGTGCCAGCAGCGCACACGGACTAGCGGGAGGGTTTATCGGGGAGCTGTTTTTT.